These T cell receptor beta chains were read from a single sample in a study of cytomegalovirus exposure and HLA in healthy donors. TCRdb's table, derived via immunoSEQ multiplex PCR, lists solely in-frame clones and lacks some. The sample has 90,000 to 150,000 clones, 76% seen once. The material sequenced was PBMCs. The receptor source for this set is a woman aged 40-49 years in good health and CMV-seropositive. Both conserved end residues are part of each CDR3. Fields, in order: clone size, D gene, V gene, J gene, CDR3 protein, CDR3 DNA. D genes are given only for firm matches. Size is omitted from some rows. Given values are once, few, many or a class for expanded clones.

NA	TRBD1	TRBV5-1	TRBJ1-1	CASSTQGAPIF	TGCGCCAGCAGCACCCAGGGGGCGCCTATCTTT
NA	TRBD1	TRBV5-6	TRBJ1-1	CASSLEGTGGVEAFF	TGTGCCAGCAGCTTGGAAGGGACAGGGGGCGTGGAAGCTTTCTTT
NA	TRBD1	TRBV4-1	TRBJ2-3	CASSQTGDTQYF	TGCGCCAGCAGCCAGACAGGGGATACGCAGTATTTT
NA	TRBD2	TRBV7-6	TRBJ2-1	CASSLIPTSGGYNEQFF	TGTGCCAGCAGCTTAATTCCGACTAGCGGGGGTTACAATGAGCAGTTCTTC
NA	TRBD1	TRBV19	TRBJ2-2	CASRPDRGPGELFF	TGTGCCAGTAGACCCGACAGGGGGCCCGGGGAGCTGTTTTTT
NA	TRBD1	TRBV4-1	TRBJ2-3	CASSRSLLRDRGTDTQYF	TGCGCCAGCAGCCGAAGTCTCCTTCGGGACAGGGGAACAGATACGCAGTATTTT
few	TRBD1	TRBV10-2	TRBJ2-2	CASRDRGTNTGELFF	TGCGCCAGCAGAGACAGGGGCACGAACACCGGGGAGCTGTTTTTT
NA	TRBD1	TRBV4-2	TRBJ2-7	CASSQDSDRGVEYF	TGTGCCAGCAGCCAAGATTCGGACAGGGGAGTGGAGTACTTC
NA	TRBD1	TRBV6-1	TRBJ1-6	CASSGRQGINSPLHF	TGTGCCAGCAGTGGTAGACAGGGAATCAATTCACCCCTCCACTTT
few	NA	TRBV6-5	TRBJ1-3	CASRTGGNTIYF	TGTGCCAGCAGAACCGGGGGAAACACCATATATTTT
NA	TRBD1	TRBV15	TRBJ1-2	CATRQGYGYTF	TGTGCCACTCGACAGGGATATGGCTACACCTTC
NA	NA	TRBV5-1	TRBJ1-2	CASSLSQIEGYTF	TGCGCCAGCAGCTTGAGCCAAATCGAAGGCTACACCTTC
NA	TRBD2	TRBV14	TRBJ2-1	CASSRNRPSGGAHEQFF	TGTGCCAGCAGCCGTAATCGGCCTAGCGGGGGGGCGCATGAGCAGTTCTTC
few	NA	TRBV5-6	TRBJ1-1	CASTHLTGDTEAFF	TGTGCCAGCACCCACCTGACAGGAGACACTGAAGCTTTCTTT
NA	NA	TRBV18	TRBJ1-1	CASSPPTGNTEAFF	TGTGCCAGCTCACCACCAACAGGTAACACTGAAGCTTTCTTT
NA	TRBD2	TRBV5-1	TRBJ2-2	CASSFLAGEAGELFF	TGCGCCAGCAGCTTTTTAGCGGGGGAGGCCGGGGAGCTGTTTTTT
NA	NA	TRBV5-1	TRBJ1-2	CASSSSRQGWLQGYGYTF	TGCGCCAGCAGCTCCTCCCGGCAGGGATGGTTACAGGGATATGGCTACACCTTC
NA	NA	TRBV7-2	TRBJ2-3	CASSLAVAASDTQYF	TGTGCCAGCAGCTTAGCGGTAGCAGCATCCGATACGCAGTATTTT
NA	TRBD2	TRBV4-2	TRBJ2-1	CASSQESSGAYNEQFF	TGTGCCAGCAGCCAAGAGTCCAGCGGGGCCTACAATGAGCAGTTCTTC
NA	NA	TRBV7-2	TRBJ2-4	CASSLVYGTPNIQYF	TGTGCCAGCAGCTTAGTTTATGGGACACCGAACATTCAGTACTTC
NA	TRBD1	TRBV10-3	TRBJ2-7	CAISYASGTDPYEQYF	TGTGCCATCAGTTATGCTTCCGGGACAGATCCCTACGAGCAGTACTTC
NA	NA	TRBV25-1	TRBJ2-2	CASSRSQGNTGELFF	TGTGCCAGCAGTCGGTCACAGGGGAACACCGGGGAGCTGTTTTTT
NA	NA	TRBV14	TRBJ1-2	CASSQEWQGSGYTF	TGTGCCAGCAGCCAAGAGTGGCAGGGGTCTGGCTACACCTTC
once	NA	TRBV6-6	TRBJ1-4	CASSYGSTEVNEKLFF	TGTGCCAGCAGTTACGGGTCTACGGAGGTAAATGAAAAACTGTTTTTT
NA	TRBD1	TRBV2	TRBJ2-1	CASRELDRVSVEQFF	TGTGCCAGCAGGGAGCTGGACAGGGTCTCGGTTGAGCAGTTCTTC
NA	NA	TRBV7-2	TRBJ2-3	CASSLAGHHTDTQYF	TGTGCCAGCAGCTTAGCGGGACACCACACAGATACGCAGTATTTT
NA	TRBD1	TRBV6-1	TRBJ1-2	CASSSTGVNGYTF	TGTGCCAGCAGTTCAACAGGGGTAAATGGCTACACCTTC
NA	NA	TRBV19	TRBJ1-4	CASSIGGLTNEKLFF	TGTGCCAGTAGTATAGGTGGTCTCACAAATGAAAAACTGTTTTTT
NA	TRBD1	TRBV6-6	TRBJ2-7	CASSWGTGLNEQYF	TGTGCCAGCAGTTGGGGGACAGGGCTGAACGAGCAGTACTTC
NA	NA	TRBV4-1	TRBJ1-5	CASSQESVLNSNQPQHF	TGCGCCAGCAGCCAAGAGTCCGTACTAAATAGCAATCAGCCCCAGCATTTT
NA	TRBD1	TRBV5-1	TRBJ2-3	CASSRAGQGIRTDTQYF	TGCGCCAGCTCCCGGGCGGGACAGGGAATAAGGACAGATACGCAGTATTTT
few	NA	TRBV18	TRBJ2-1	CASSPQGLGDEQFF	TGTGCCAGCTCACCACAGGGGTTAGGAGATGAGCAGTTCTTC
NA	NA	TRBV7-9	TRBJ1-1	CASSLSQNRNTEAFF	TGTGCCAGCAGCTTAAGTCAGAACAGGAACACTGAAGCTTTCTTT
NA	TRBD1	TRBV29-1	TRBJ1-2	CSVEGDRFYGYTF	TGCAGCGTTGAGGGGGACAGATTTTATGGCTACACCTTC
NA	NA	TRBV7-3	TRBJ2-2	CASSSRGTGELFF	TGTGCCAGCAGCTCCCGGGGGACCGGGGAGCTGTTTTTT
NA	NA	TRBV5-6	TRBJ1-1	CASSLGLEAFF	TGTGCCAGCAGCTTGGGTCTCGAAGCTTTCTTT
few	TRBD2	TRBV6-5	TRBJ2-1	CASSYSLAGGNHEQFF	TGTGCCAGCAGTTACTCCCTAGCGGGGGGTAACCATGAGCAGTTCTTC
NA	TRBD2	TRBV7-8	TRBJ2-3	CASSGRRTLAGGSTDTQYF	TGTGCCAGCAGCGGGAGGAGGACACTAGCGGGGGGGAGCACAGATACGCAGTATTTT
NA	TRBD1	TRBV2	TRBJ1-4	CASSGQGAHFNEKLFF	TGTGCCAGCTCCGGACAGGGGGCACATTTTAATGAAAAACTGTTTTTT
NA	TRBD2	TRBV18	TRBJ2-7	CASSSTSGGTYEQYF	TGTGCCAGCTCATCCACTAGCGGGGGGACCTACGAGCAGTACTTC
NA	NA	TRBV4-1	TRBJ1-1	CASSQGNRRPTEAFF	TGCGCCAGCAGCCAAGGAAACAGGCGGCCCACTGAAGCTTTCTTT
NA	TRBD1	TRBV2	TRBJ1-4	CASTGRGINEKLFF	TGTGCCAGCACCGGCAGGGGGATTAATGAAAAACTGTTTTTT
NA	NA	TRBV6-1	TRBJ1-3	CASSEHGSSGNTIYF	TGTGCCAGCAGTGAACACGGGTCTTCTGGAAACACCATATATTTT